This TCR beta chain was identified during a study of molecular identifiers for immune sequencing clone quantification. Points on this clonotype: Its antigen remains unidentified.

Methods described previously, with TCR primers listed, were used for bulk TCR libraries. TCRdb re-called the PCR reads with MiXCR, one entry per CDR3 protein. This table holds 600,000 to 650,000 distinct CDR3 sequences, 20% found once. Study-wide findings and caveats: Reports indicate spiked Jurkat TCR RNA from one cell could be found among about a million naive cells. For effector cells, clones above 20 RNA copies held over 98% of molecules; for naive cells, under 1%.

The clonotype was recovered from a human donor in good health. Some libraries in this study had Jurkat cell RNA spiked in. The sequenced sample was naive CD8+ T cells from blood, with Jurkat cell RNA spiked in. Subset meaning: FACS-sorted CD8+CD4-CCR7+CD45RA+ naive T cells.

In DNA form, the CDR3 reads TGTGCCAGCAGCTTAGCTTCGGGTTGGACAGACGACTACGAGCAGTACTTC. Its protein product is CASSLASGWTDDYEQYF. The chain uses TRBV7-9 and TRBJ2-7; possibly TRBD1 for D (6 bases). The CDR3 is made up of 17 amino acids. CDR1 and CDR2 from the germline V gene are SEHNR and FQNEAQ (reference sequence). V shed 0 bases and J shed 3 bases, with 18 bases lying between them.